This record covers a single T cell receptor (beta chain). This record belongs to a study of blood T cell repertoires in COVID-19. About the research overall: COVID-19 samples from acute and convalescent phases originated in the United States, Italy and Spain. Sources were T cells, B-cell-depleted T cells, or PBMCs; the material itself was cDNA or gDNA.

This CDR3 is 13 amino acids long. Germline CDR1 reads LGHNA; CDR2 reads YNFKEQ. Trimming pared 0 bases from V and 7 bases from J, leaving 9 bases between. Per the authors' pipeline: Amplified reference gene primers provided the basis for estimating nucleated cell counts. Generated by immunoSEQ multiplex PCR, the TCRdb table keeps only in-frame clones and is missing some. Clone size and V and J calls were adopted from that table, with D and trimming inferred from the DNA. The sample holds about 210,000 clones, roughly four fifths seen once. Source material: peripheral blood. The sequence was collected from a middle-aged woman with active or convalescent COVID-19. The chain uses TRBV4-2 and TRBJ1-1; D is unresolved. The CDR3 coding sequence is TGTGCCAGCAGCCAAGAGCTTCCAGATGAAGCTTTCTTT. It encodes CASSQELPDEAFF.